A single T cell receptor beta chain is shown here with its context. The antigen is not known. Amplified regions were TCR beta CDR3 sequences from RNA transcripts. A set of HTBI primers served as the primers for a first-round RT-PCR of the TCR CDR3. TCRdb passed the multiplex PCR reads through MiXCR, listing each CDR3 protein once. The sample contains 650,000 to 750,000 distinct CDR3 sequences, 11% to 15% of which appear only once. The record originates from a study of T cells in Graves' hyperthyroidism and ophthalmopathy. Overall study findings and caveats: Separation of ophthalmopathy from stable hyperthyroidism was achieved by a 13 V-J model. Blood also carried most thyroid clonotypes expanded above 0.001.

The receptor was isolated from a woman under 30 with Graves' hyperthyroidism. The sample was blood.

The CDR3 here is CASSLSGHQAYEQYF. CDR3 in DNA: TGTGCCAGCAGCTTATCGGGGCATCAGGCCTACGAGCAGTACTTC. The J gene is TRBJ2-7, the V gene TRBV7-9; D assignment may be TRBD1 or TRBD2 (5 bases each). Germline V gene sequence: CDR1 SEHNR, CDR2 FQNEAQ (reference sequence). Deletions cut 2 bases from V and 2 bases from J, with 13 bases between. The CDR3 contains 15 residues.